Included here is one T cell receptor (beta chain) sequence, with context. This sample was taken from a study of blood T cell repertoires in COVID-19. The assay was immunoSEQ multiplex PCR, and TCRdb's table has in-frame clones only and misses some. The table lists a few hundred thousand clones, approximately 86% of them singletons. Germline-derived CDR1 and CDR2 are KGHSH and LQKENI. The CDR3 covers 18 residues. With 4 bases clipped from V and 8 bases from J, the junction kept 19 bases outside the gene matches. Sequencing was carried out using PBMCs or T cells enriched from blood (not recorded which). This clonotype originated in a woman aged 45 to 65 who had recovered from COVID-19. This chain joins TRBV18 and TRBJ2-1, with 8 bases that match TRBD1. The CDR3 region has the DNA TGTGCCAGCTCACGTCGGCCAGGGGGCTCATCCTCGGTTGATGAGCAGTTCTTC. The encoded protein is CASSRRPGGSSSVDEQFF.